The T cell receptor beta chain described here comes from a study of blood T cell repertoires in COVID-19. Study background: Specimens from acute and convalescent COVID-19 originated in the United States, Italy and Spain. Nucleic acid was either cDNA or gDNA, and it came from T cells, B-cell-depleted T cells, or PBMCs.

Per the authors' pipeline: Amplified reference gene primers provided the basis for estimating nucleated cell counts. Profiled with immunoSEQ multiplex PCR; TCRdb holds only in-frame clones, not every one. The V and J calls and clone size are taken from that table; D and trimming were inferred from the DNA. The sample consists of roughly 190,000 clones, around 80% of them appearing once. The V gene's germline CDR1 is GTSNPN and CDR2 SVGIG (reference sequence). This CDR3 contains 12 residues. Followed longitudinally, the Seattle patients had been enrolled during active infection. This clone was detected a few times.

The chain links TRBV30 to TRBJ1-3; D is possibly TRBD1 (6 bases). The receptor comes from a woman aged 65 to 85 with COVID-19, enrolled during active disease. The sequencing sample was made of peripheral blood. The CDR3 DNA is TGTGCAACCGGACAGACTGGAAACACCATATATTTT. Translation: CATGQTGNTIYF. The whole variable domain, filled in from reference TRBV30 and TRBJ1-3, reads SQTIHQWPATLVQPVGSPLSLECTVEGTSNPNLYWYRQAAGRGLQLLFYSVGIGQISSEVPQNLSASRPQDRQFILSSKKLLLSDSGFYLCATGQTGNTIYFGEGSWLTVV.